This T cell receptor beta chain was documented in a study of shared clonotypes between healthy human individuals. Only in-frame clones appear in the TCRdb table, and some are missing; sequencing was by immunoSEQ multiplex PCR. The sample holds under 600,000 clones, about 98% seen once. This clone showed up just once. Naive CD8 cells lacked CD45RO, underwent positive selection for CCR7 and left out terminally differentiated effector memory CD45RA+ cells. The TCR was taken from a man aged 25-45 years in good health. The sequenced sample was naive CD8+ T cells sorted from blood.

As DNA, the CDR3 is TGTGCCAGCAGTATTCTAGCGGCCACAGATACGCAGTATTTT. It codes for CASSILAATDTQYF. V gene TRBV27 combines with J gene TRBJ2-3; TRBD2 matches 7 bases. Germline V gene data show CDR1 as MNHEY and CDR2 as SMNVEV (reference sequence). The CDR3 runs to 14 residues. With 5 bases clipped from V and 2 bases from J, the junction kept 4 bases outside the gene matches.